This paragraph covers one T cell receptor beta chain sequence. Sequenced by immunoSEQ multiplex PCR; TCRdb stores in-frame clones only, minus some. The table has 120,000 or so clones, over 75% seen once. V shed 10 bases and J 4 bases; nucleotides not matched to a gene: 18. CDR3 size: 16 residues. Germline CDR1 is ENHRY and CDR2 is SYGVKD. These data belong to a study of blood T cell repertoires in COVID-19. The chain uses TRBV10-3 and TRBJ1-1, with 7 nucleotides matching TRBD1. The specimen was peripheral blood. This sequence originates from a young man with COVID-19, enrolled during active disease. The DNA for the CDR3 is TGTGCCAGCTCCCAGGGGGTGCACTCGGATGTCACTGAAGCTTTCTTT. Its translation is CASSQGVHSDVTEAFF.